The 24 T cell receptor beta chains below come from one sample, sequenced in a study of blood T cells in healthy people across ages. It was with a sample-barcoded 5' primer and a J-beta primer mix that a second PCR of about 7 to 12 cycles was run. TCRdb redid the calling of the 5' RACE reads with MiXCR, one entry per CDR3 protein. The table has approximately 2,000,000 distinct CDR3 sequences, 39% seen once. Sequences were obtained from blood. The receptors were gathered from a human donor in good health.

This clonotype has more than one count but fewer than ten. The rearrangement uses TRBV6-4 and TRBJ2-1; D gene ambiguous. CDR1 and CDR2 from the germline V gene are MRHNA and SNTAGT. The CDR3 spans 15 residues. V lost 3 bases and J 4 bases, leaving 13 bases between the germline ends. The CDR3 spells CASSELPSLYNEQFF. CDR3 DNA: TGTGCCAGCAGTGAATTACCCAGCCTATACAATGAGCAGTTCTTC.

This clonotype was recorded a few times. This sequence joins TRBV6-2 or TRBV6-3 and TRBJ2-1, with 8 bases lining up with TRBD2. The junction had 6 bases not matched to a gene; V was cut back by 0 bases and J by 5 bases. Germline V gene data show CDR1 as MNHEY and CDR2 as SVGEGT. The CDR3 is made up of 16 amino acids. The CDR3 nucleotides are TGTGCCAGCAGTTACTCGAATGGCGGGGGGCACAATGAGCAGTTCTTC. Its protein product is CASSYSNGGGHNEQFF.

This clonotype was picked up a small number of times. The CDR3 here is CASNRGGEQFF. The CDR3 region has the DNA TGTGCCAGCAACAGGGGAGGTGAGCAGTTCTTC. The chain is built from TRBV12-3 or TRBV12-4 and TRBJ2-1; a possible D gene is TRBD1 (7 bases). CDR3 length equals 11 residues. V lost 7 bases to trimming and J lost 9 bases, with 10 bases between them.

DNA of the CDR3: TGTGCCAGCAGCCCGAATTGGGGGGTTGAGGAAAAACTGTTTTTT. This gives the protein CASSPNWGVEEKLFF. The chain carries TRBV5-6 and TRBJ1-4, with TRBD1 as a possible D gene (5 bases). Trimming left V 4 bases short and J 8 bases short, with 18 bases between. The germline gives CDR1 SGHDT, CDR2 YYEEEE. CDR3 length equals 15 residues. The whole variable domain, remainder taken from reference TRBV5-6 and TRBJ1-4, is DAGVTQSPTHLIKTRGQQVTLRCSPKSGHDTVSWYQQALGQGPQFIFQYYEEEERQRGNFPDRFSGHQFPNYSSELNVNALLLGDSALYLCASSPNWGVEEKLFFGSGTQLSVL.

The gene calls are TRBV20-1 and TRBJ2-5, with D perhaps matching TRBD1 (5 bases). CDR1 is DFQATT, CDR2 SNEGSKA, per germline (reference sequence). This CDR3 spans 14 amino acids. Trimming pared 1 base from V and 4 bases from J, leaving 13 bases between. For the CDR3, the DNA is TGCAGTGCTAGAGTTCCAGGGTTGGCAGAGACCCAGTACTTC. It is translated as CSARVPGLAETQYF.

The rearrangement uses TRBV9 and TRBJ2-5; 10 bases align to TRBD2. The V gene end was trimmed by 4 bases and the J gene end by 6 bases; junction bases not matched to a gene: 12. This CDR3 region has 16 residues. The germline V gene has CDR1 SGDLS and CDR2 YYNGEE. The CDR3 region is CASSSLAGGVRKTQYF. CDR3 nucleotides: TGTGCCAGCAGCTCATTAGCGGGGGGCGTCAGAAAGACCCAGTACTTC.

The chain recombines TRBV5-1 with TRBJ2-1; 9 positions agree with TRBD1. CDR3 length equals 14 residues. Trimming took 4 bases from V and 10 from J; bases not matched to a gene: 9. Germline V CDR1 and CDR2: SGHRS, YFSETQ. This CDR3 reads CASSPGQGSGEQFF. CDR3 sequence (DNA): TGCGCCAGCAGCCCCGGACAGGGGTCGGGGGAGCAGTTCTTC.

On this clonotype itself: Relative to the germline gene, one junction end is altered; a read error may explain this. The chain employs TRBV29-1 and TRBJ1-5; D perhaps matches TRBD1 (6 bases). Germline-derived CDR1 and CDR2 are SQVTM and ANQGSEA. This CDR3 spans 13 amino acids. This CDR3 reads CSVQEQGNQPQHF. CDR3 coding DNA: TGCAGCGTTCAAGAACAGGGTAATCAGCCCCAGCATTTT.

This sequence joins TRBV20-1 and TRBJ2-7; D is unresolved. This CDR3 is 15 amino acids long. Trimming took off 0 bases at V and 2 bases at J, with 14 bases between the two ends. Germline CDR1 DFQATT, CDR2 SNEGSKA (reference sequence). The CDR3 region is CSARDSGRNPYEQYF. CDR3 coding DNA: TGCAGTGCTAGAGATTCTGGACGGAACCCCTACGAGCAGTACTTC.

This clonotype showed up just a few times. This chain links TRBV6-2 or TRBV6-3 with TRBJ1-2; 9 nucleotides line up with TRBD1. The CDR3 spans 13 residues. The V gene end was trimmed by 6 bases and the J gene end by 7 bases; junction bases not matched to a gene: 6. CDR1 is MNHEY, CDR2 SVGEGT, per germline. The CDR3 loop reads CASSKGQGAGYTF. The CDR3 DNA sequence: TGTGCCAGCAGCAAGGGACAGGGAGCTGGCTACACCTTC.

Only a few counts were recorded for this clonotype. The chain uses TRBV12-3 or TRBV12-4 and TRBJ1-2; possible D gene TRBD1, 6 bases. The CDR3 loop spans 16 amino acids. Between the trimmed V and J ends, which lost 3 bases and 5 bases, there was a span of 19 bases. CDR3 coding DNA: TGTGCCAGCAGTTTCTTGGCCGGGGGGCGCGAGTATGGCTACACCTTC. As protein: CASSFLAGGREYGYTF.

The chain carries TRBV20-1 and TRBJ1-3; 7 bases align to TRBD1. V lost 4 bases, J lost 2 bases, and 5 bases stayed unmatched. The CDR3 spans 14 residues. Germline V gene sequence: CDR1 DFQATT, CDR2 SNEGSKA (reference sequence). The CDR3 sequence is CSATTGRAGNTIYF. The DNA of the CDR3 is TGCAGTGCTACGACAGGGAGAGCTGGAAACACCATATATTTT.

The table lists this clonotype with a few counts. The V call is TRBV18, the J call TRBJ2-7; TRBD2 matches at 12 bases. Trimming cost V 8 bases and J 3 bases; bases outside gene matches: 5. This CDR3 is built from 14 residues. Per germline, CDR1 KGHSH and CDR2 LQKENI. The chain's CDR3 is CASTASGGGYEQYF. In DNA, the CDR3 is TGTGCCAGCACCGCTAGCGGGGGGGGCTACGAGCAGTACTTC.

This clonotype showed up just once. The gene calls are TRBV12-3 or TRBV12-4 and TRBJ2-5; 11 nucleotides line up with TRBD1. The end of the DNA fits TRBJ2-7 better, so the J call may be wrong. CDR3 length: 15 amino acids. DNA of the CDR3: TGTGCCAGCAGTCTAAGGGACAGGGGGTGGGACGAGCAGTACTTC. Translated: CASSLRDRGWDEQYF.

Notes on this clonotype: Just one base apart from a much larger clone, this may be a read error. The chain joins TRBV7-2 to TRBJ2-3; 10 nucleotides align to TRBD2. The CDR3 totals 17 residues. Germline V lookup: CDR1 SGHTA, CDR2 FQGNSA. CDR3 bases: TGTGCCAGCAGCTTAGGGGGGCTAGCGGGGGAGACAGGTACGCAGTATTTT. Residues: CASSLGGLAGETGTQYF.

The J gene is TRBJ2-1, the V gene TRBV9; a weak D match, TRBD2 (5 bases). Germline V gene sequence: CDR1 SGDLS, CDR2 YYNGEE. This CDR3 has 15 amino acids. The V gene lost 4 bases and the J gene lost 9 bases, with 20 bases spanning the gap. The CDR3 DNA follows: TGTGCCAGCAGCACCCCACCGGAGGCTGTCGGTGAGCAGTTCTTC. This encodes CASSTPPEAVGEQFF.

The chain is built from TRBV15 and TRBJ2-3; TRBD2 matches at 12 bases. The trim removed 4 bases at V and 3 bases at J, leaving 5 bases unmatched. CDR1 is LNHNV and CDR2 is YYDKDF in the germline V gene (reference sequence). This CDR3 is built from 16 residues. This chain's CDR3 is CATSNGTSGWTDTQYF. CDR3 DNA sequence: TGTGCCACCAGCAACGGGACTAGCGGGTGGACAGATACGCAGTATTTT. Combining the CDR3 with reference TRBV15 and TRBJ2-3 gives the whole variable domain DAMVIQNPRYQVTQFGKPVTLSCSQTLNHNVMYWYQQKSSQAPKLLFHYYDKDFNNEADTPDNFQSRRPNTSFCFLDIRSPGLGDTAMYLCATSNGTSGWTDTQYFGPGTRLTVL.

This clonotype was detected a few times. The J gene is TRBJ1-4, the V gene TRBV7-2, with D maybe TRBD1 (5 bases). The CDR3 is made up of 16 amino acids. Trimming took off 1 base at V and 7 bases at J, with 16 bases between the two ends. Germline lookup yields CDR1 SGHTA and CDR2 FQGNSA. The CDR3 reads CASSLEAEGAGEKLFF. The CDR3 region has the DNA TGTGCCAGCAGCTTAGAGGCCGAAGGGGCTGGTGAAAAACTGTTTTTT.

The chain carries TRBV5-1 and TRBJ2-5, with D possibly being TRBD2 (6 bases). The CDR3 covers 13 residues. Germline V lookup: CDR1 SGHRS, CDR2 YFSETQ. Deletions cut 4 bases from V and 5 bases from J, with 12 bases between. CDR3 sequence reads: CASSRDSLETQYF. CDR3 DNA sequence: TGCGCCAGCAGCCGGGACTCTTTGGAGACCCAGTACTTC.

About this clonotype itself: Germline and junction disagree at one end, which may indicate a read error. The J gene is TRBJ2-1, the V gene TRBV6-2 or TRBV6-3; D uncertain. The CDR3 length is 11 residues. Per germline, CDR1 MNHEY and CDR2 SVGEGT. The CDR3 region is CANSYSYEQFF. The CDR3 DNA follows: TGTGCCAACAGTTACAGCTATGAGCAGTTCTTC.

V gene TRBV20-1 combines with J gene TRBJ2-3; 7 bases agree with TRBD1. J was trimmed by 4 bases and V by 5 bases; bases with no gene match: 9. This CDR3 has 14 amino acids. CDR1 is DFQATT and CDR2 is SNEGSKA in the germline V gene (reference sequence). The chain's CDR3 is CSAYDRAAADTQYF. In DNA form, the CDR3 reads TGCAGTGCTTACGACAGGGCGGCGGCAGATACGCAGTATTTT.

This chain uses TRBV5-6 with TRBJ1-5, with TRBD1 matching 9 bases. V trimming: 3 bases; J trimming: 3 bases; junction bases outside the gene matches: 7. The CDR3 runs 16 residues. CDR1 is SGHDT and CDR2 is YYEEEE in the germline V gene. CDR3 nucleotide sequence: TGTGCCAGCAGCTCGGGACAGGGATCGCACAATCAGCCCCAGCATTTT. It translates to CASSSGQGSHNQPQHF.

This chain uses TRBV4-2 with TRBJ2-4, with D perhaps assigned TRBD1 or TRBD2 (6 bases each). Germline CDR1 is LGHNA and CDR2 is YNFKEQ. Trimming took off 0 bases at V and 6 bases at J, with 15 bases between the two ends. The CDR3 is made up of 16 amino acids. CDR3 sequence reads: CASSQEKRGGGNIQYF. The CDR3 nucleotides are TGTGCCAGCAGCCAAGAGAAGCGAGGGGGAGGAAACATTCAGTACTTC.

The chain is built from TRBV20-1 and TRBJ2-1, with a tentative D call TRBD1 (6 bases). CDR1 DFQATT and CDR2 SNEGSKA come from the germline V gene (reference sequence). V gave up 6 bases and J gave up 5 bases, with 20 bases separating them. The CDR3 is 15 amino acids. CDR3 residues: CSASDRQGSDNEQFF. For the CDR3, the DNA is TGCAGTGCGTCCGATCGCCAGGGGTCGGACAATGAGCAGTTCTTC.